In its sample, the clone carrying this T cell receptor (beta chain) was seen once. This entry belongs to a study of T-cell memory formation after mild COVID-19. As for the study in general: The two donors had largely donor-specific TCR clusters.

Trimming took 3 bases from V and 0 from J, leaving 11 bases between them. Germline loops: CDR1 MNHEY, CDR2 SMNVEV (reference sequence). The CDR3 covers 15 residues. UMIs and sample barcodes were carried by the TCR alpha and TCR beta cDNA libraries that 5'RACE produced using constant-segment primers. TCRdb analysed the 5' RACE reads with MiXCR anew, one entry per CDR3 protein. The sample lists about 140,000 distinct CDR3 sequences; 13% to 15% were seen once. The origin of this receptor is an adult woman who had mild COVID-19 (a few samples of this study predate the infection). Cell type and time point are not known. Sample: PBMCs or a T cell subset sorted from them (not recorded which). The V and J genes are TRBV27 and TRBJ1-1, with D perhaps TRBD1 (5 bases). This CDR3 reads CASSLDMAMNTEAFF. CDR3 DNA sequence: TGTGCCAGCAGTTTGGACATGGCCATGAACACTGAAGCTTTCTTT.